This TCR beta chain is from a study of human T cells and chemical hapten exposure. The CDR3 is 15 residues long. Germline V gene sequence: CDR1 LGHDT, CDR2 YNNKEL (reference sequence). V gave up 2 bases and J gave up 14 bases, with 19 bases separating them. Via MiXCR, TCRdb re-called the RACE reads, giving one row per CDR3 protein. The table lists about 120,000 distinct CDR3 sequences, about 12% of them singletons. The sample's time point: patch test 1, 2 weeks after DPC sensitization. Treatment in this sample: therapeutic diphenylcyclopropenone sensitization with weekly scalp DPC. The chain links TRBV3-1 to TRBJ1-6; D is undetermined. The sample was whole blood, taken in connection with sensitization to the hapten diphenylcyclopropenone (DPC). The TCR originated in a woman aged 50 to 60 with alopecia areata. Some clones in this sample may be carry-over from other donors' samples. The CDR3 coding sequence is TGTGCCAGCAGCCAATTCCTAGGAGGAAGTGCGACCCTCCACTTT. Translated: CASSQFLGGSATLHF.